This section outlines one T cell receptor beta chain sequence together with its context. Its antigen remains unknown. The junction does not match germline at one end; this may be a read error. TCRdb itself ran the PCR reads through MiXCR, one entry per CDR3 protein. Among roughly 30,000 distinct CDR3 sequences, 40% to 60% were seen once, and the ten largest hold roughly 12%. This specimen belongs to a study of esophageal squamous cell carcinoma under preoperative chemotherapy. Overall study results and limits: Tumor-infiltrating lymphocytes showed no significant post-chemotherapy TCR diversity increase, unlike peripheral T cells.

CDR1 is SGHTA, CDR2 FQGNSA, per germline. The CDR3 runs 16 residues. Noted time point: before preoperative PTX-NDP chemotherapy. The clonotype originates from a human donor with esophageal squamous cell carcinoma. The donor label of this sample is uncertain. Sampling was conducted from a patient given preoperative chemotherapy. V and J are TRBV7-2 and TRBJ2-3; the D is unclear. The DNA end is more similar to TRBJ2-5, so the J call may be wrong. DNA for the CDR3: TGTGCCAGCAGCCGACGGCACGGCCGTAACCAAGACACCCAGTACTTC. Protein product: CASSRRHGRNQDTQYF.